The 6 T cell receptor beta chains given below trace back to one sample, sequenced in a study of blood T cells in healthy people across ages (dated by TCRdb to 2013 to 2016). The method behind the library was 5' RACE. Sequencing was carried out with an Illumina HiSeq 2500. A second PCR of roughly 7 to 12 cycles was run with a J-beta primer mix and a sample-barcoded 5' primer. TCRdb trimmed public reads at Q25 via fastp, called clones via MiXCR and kept in-frame beta chains. Identical CDR3 proteins give one entry, which carries the most common genes and DNA. This sample gives about 970,000 distinct CDR3 sequences in total; roughly 47% of them show up just once. Around 21% of the sample rests with the top ten. The sample taken for sequencing was blood. The receptors here all came from a woman aged 55-70 years in good health.

This chain connects TRBV6-6 to TRBJ2-5; D ambiguous. The V end was cut by 10 bases, the J end by 0 bases, with 9 bases between. Germline V lookup: CDR1 MNHNY, CDR2 SVGAGI (reference sequence). The CDR3 totals 12 residues. The CDR3 DNA is TGTGCCACCGGACCGTACCAAGAGACCCAGTACTTC. Translated, it gives CATGPYQETQYF.

V usage is TRBV7-2 and J usage is TRBJ2-7; TRBD1 aligns across 9 bases. The germline CDR1 and CDR2 sequences are SGHTA and FQGNSA. The length of the CDR3 is 15 residues. V gave up 6 bases and J gave up 1 base; unmatched junction bases: 7. The CDR3 here is CASSYRDRVSYEQYF. Written as DNA, the CDR3 is TGTGCCAGCAGTTACCGGGACAGGGTTTCCTACGAGCAGTACTTC.

This chain links TRBV12-3 or TRBV12-4 with TRBJ2-2; TRBD2 aligns across 9 bases. The CDR3 extends over 19 amino acids. V was pared by 7 bases and J by 5 bases, with 20 bases of the junction left unmatched. The CDR3 sequence is CASTPGQTLAGVYTGELFF. The DNA of the CDR3 is TGTGCCAGCACACCGGGACAGACCTTAGCGGGAGTGTATACCGGGGAGCTGTTTTTT.

The gene calls are TRBV5-4 and TRBJ2-1, with D perhaps TRBD1 (6 bases). This CDR3 spans 14 amino acids. The germline V gene has CDR1 SGHNT and CDR2 YYREEE (reference sequence). V dropped 2 bases and J dropped 2 bases, with 8 bases sitting between them. CDR3 nucleotides: TGTGCCAGCAGCTTACAGGGAACCTACAATGAGCAGTTCTTC. This codes for CASSLQGTYNEQFF.

The J gene is TRBJ2-1, the V gene TRBV10-3; 15 nucleotides match TRBD2. The V gene end was trimmed by 2 bases and the J gene end by 6 bases; junction bases not matched to a gene: 5. The CDR3 extends over 17 amino acids. Germline assignment: CDR1 ENHRY and CDR2 SYGVKD. CDR3 residues: CAISEGLAGGPINEQFF. The CDR3 DNA reads as TGTGCCATCAGTGAGGGACTAGCGGGAGGGCCGATCAATGAGCAGTTCTTC.

The CDR3: CASSFSGNTIYF. In nucleotides, the CDR3 is TGTGCCAGCAGTTTCTCTGGAAACACCATATATTTT. The V call is TRBV28, the J call TRBJ1-3; the D is unclear. Trimming pared 3 bases from V and 0 bases from J, leaving 0 bases between. CDR1 is MDHEN, CDR2 SYDVKM, per germline. The CDR3 has 12 amino acids.